The rows below give T cell receptor beta chains drawn from one sample of a study of CD8 T cells in Susac syndrome. TCRdb re-called the immunoSEQ multiplex PCR reads through MiXCR, storing one row per CDR3 protein. Altogether approximately 300,000 distinct CDR3 sequences are present, over 75% being singletons, with the ten largest covering around 0.21%. The sequencing sample was made of CD8+ T cells from PBMCs. The receptors here all came from a human donor with multiple sclerosis. CDR3s include the opening cysteine and the closing phenylalanine or tryptophan. Each record gives: D gene, J gene, clone size, V gene, CDR3 DNA, CDR3 protein. A D gene is named only where the DNA matches it firmly. Rows may omit the clone size; those that give it use once, few, many or a size class.

D: TRBD2; J: TRBJ2-5; size: few; V: TRBV4-1; DNA: TGCGCCAGCAGCCAATATAGCGGGACAGAGACCCAGTACTTC; CDR3: CASSQYSGTETQYF
D: TRBD1; J: TRBJ2-2; size: NA; V: TRBV20-1; DNA: TGCAGTGCTTATCCCGACAGGGTTGAAACCGGGGAGCTGTTTTTT; CDR3: CSAYPDRVETGELFF
D: NA; J: TRBJ2-3; size: NA; V: TRBV19; DNA: TGTGCCAGTAGTATAGTCCCATATAGCACAGATACGCAGTATTTT; CDR3: CASSIVPYSTDTQYF
D: TRBD1; J: TRBJ2-1; size: once; V: TRBV4-3; DNA: TGCGCCAGCAGCCAGGGACAGTCCTACAATGAGCAGTTCTTC; CDR3: CASSQGQSYNEQFF
D: NA; J: TRBJ2-2; size: NA; V: TRBV6-6; DNA: TGTGCCAGCAGTTACTCGATTCCAGGGACCGGGGAGCTGTTTTTT; CDR3: CASSYSIPGTGELFF
D: NA; J: TRBJ1-1; size: NA; V: TRBV19; DNA: TGTGCCAGTAGTCGCGGGGGAACTGAAGCTTTCTTT; CDR3: CASSRGGTEAFF
D: TRBD2; J: TRBJ2-5; size: NA; V: TRBV7-3; DNA: TGTGCCAGCAGCCCCGGACTAGTTGGCCAAGAGACCCAGTACTTC; CDR3: CASSPGLVGQETQYF
D: TRBD2; J: TRBJ2-1; size: NA; V: TRBV7-9; DNA: TGTGCCAGCAGCTTAGCCACTAGCGGGACGACCAATGAGCAGTTCTTC; CDR3: CASSLATSGTTNEQFF
D: NA; J: TRBJ2-1; size: NA; V: TRBV4-1; DNA: TGCGCCAGCAGCCAAGGTCGCTCCTACAATGAGCAGTTCTTC; CDR3: CASSQGRSYNEQFF
D: NA; J: TRBJ1-2; size: NA; V: TRBV3-1; DNA: TGTGCCAGCAGCCAAGATTGGGGAGATGGCTACACCTTC; CDR3: CASSQDWGDGYTF
D: TRBD1; J: TRBJ2-2; size: NA; V: TRBV6-5; DNA: TGTGCCAGCAGTTACGGCTCCGGGACAGACGCCGGGGAGCTGTTTTTT; CDR3: CASSYGSGTDAGELFF
D: NA; J: TRBJ2-7; size: NA; V: TRBV6-2/TRBV6-3; DNA: TGTGCCAGCAGTTACGGGCAGGTCCCCTACGAGCAGTACTTC; CDR3: CASSYGQVPYEQYF
D: TRBD1; J: TRBJ1-1; size: NA; V: TRBV5-1; DNA: TGCGCCAGCAGCCCCTGGACAGGCTGGAACACTGAAGCTTTCTTT; CDR3: CASSPWTGWNTEAFF
D: NA; J: TRBJ1-4; size: NA; V: TRBV27; DNA: TGTGCCAGCAGTTTAAGCGGGACAAGGAATGAAAAACTGTTTTTT; CDR3: CASSLSGTRNEKLFF
D: NA; J: TRBJ1-1; size: NA; V: TRBV30; DNA: TGTGCCTGGAGTGTTGGACAGAAAGCTTTCTTT; CDR3: CAWSVGQKAFF
D: NA; J: TRBJ2-5; size: once; V: TRBV27; DNA: TGTGCCAGCAGCTACTTTAGCGGAGACCAAGAGACCCAGTACTTC; CDR3: CASSYFSGDQETQYF
D: NA; J: TRBJ2-1; size: NA; V: TRBV15; DNA: TGTGCCACCAGCAGGGGGGAGCGGAAGCAGTTCTTC; CDR3: CATSRGERKQFF
D: NA; J: TRBJ2-7; size: NA; V: TRBV5-4; DNA: TGTGCCAGCACCCCGGGGGACTCCTACGAGCAGTACTTC; CDR3: CASTPGDSYEQYF